The 10 T cell receptor beta chains reported below all come from one sample, sequenced in a study of cytomegalovirus exposure and HLA in healthy donors. The PCR ran on 60 Vbeta and 13 Jbeta primers. Only in-frame clones appear in the TCRdb table, and some are missing; sequencing was by immunoSEQ multiplex PCR. The top ten hold roughly 6.2% of the sample, which has 150,000 to 200,000 clones, 65% to 85% seen once. Sequences were obtained from PBMCs. The receptors come from a male donor in good health and CMV-seropositive.

V gene TRBV15 combines with J gene TRBJ2-2, with 7 positions matching TRBD2. Trimming removed 8 bases from V and 5 bases from J; junction bases left unmatched: 17. The CDR3 contains 17 residues. Germline CDR1 and CDR2: LNHNV and YYDKDF (reference sequence). The CDR3 nucleotides are TGTGCCACCGAGACTCTTGACGGGACTAATCTAACCGGGGAGCTGTTTTTT. This codes for CATETLDGTNLTGELFF.

The rearrangement joins TRBV28 to TRBJ2-2; D is unclear. The V and J ends lost 3 bases and 1 base respectively, with 12 bases between them. The germline gives CDR1 MDHEN, CDR2 SYDVKM. The CDR3 extends over 16 amino acids. The CDR3 DNA reads TGTGCCAGCAGTTTCTGGGCAGGCAAGAACACCGGGGAGCTGTTTTTT. Translated: CASSFWAGKNTGELFF.

This sequence joins TRBV13 and TRBJ2-2; D unclear. Germline loops: CDR1 PRHDT, CDR2 FYEKMQ (reference sequence). The CDR3 covers 12 residues. Trimming took 5 bases from V and 3 from J, leaving 4 bases between them. The CDR3 sequence: CASSPDTGELFF. The CDR3, as DNA: TGTGCCAGCAGCCCAGACACCGGGGAGCTGTTTTTT. The full variable domain, completed using reference TRBV13 and TRBJ2-2, is AAGVIQSPRHLIKEKRETATLKCYPIPRHDTVYWYQQGPGQDPQFLISFYEKMQSDKGSIPDRFSAQQFSDYHSELNMSSLELGDSALYFCASSPDTGELFFGEGSRLTVL.

Only one count was recorded for this clone. The chain couples TRBV11-3 to TRBJ2-1, with D hard to call. V was clipped by 4 bases and J by 6 bases, with 19 bases between them. The CDR3 covers 16 residues. Germline-derived CDR1 and CDR2 are SGHNT and YENEEA. The DNA for the CDR3 is TGTGCCAGCAGCTCACCTAAAGACTCCGCTCCCAATGAGCAGTTCTTC. Amino acid sequence: CASSSPKDSAPNEQFF.

The CDR3 DNA sequence: TGCGCCAGCAGCCAAGAAGGACTAGCTTCGGAGACCCAGTACTTC. This codes for CASSQEGLASETQYF. The rearrangement uses TRBV4-1 and TRBJ2-5; 8 bases fit TRBD2. Germline V gives CDR1 MGHRA, CDR2 YSYEKL. With V trimmed by 0 bases and J by 5 bases, 5 bases remained unmatched. The CDR3 extends over 15 amino acids.

This CDR3 reads CASSQRTEGGNQPQHF. CDR3 DNA sequence: TGTGCCAGTAGTCAACGGACAGAGGGAGGGAATCAGCCCCAGCATTTT. The chain recombines TRBV19 with TRBJ1-5, with a weak D call TRBD1 (6 bases). This CDR3 is 16 amino acids long. Germline CDR1 LNHDA, CDR2 SQIVND (reference sequence). The ends were cut back, 5 bases at V and 4 bases at J, with 18 bases in the middle.

The chain has TRBV27 and TRBJ2-1, with D possibly matching TRBD2 (5 bases). The V gene lost 8 bases and the J gene lost 10 bases, with 9 bases spanning the gap. The CDR3 is made up of 10 amino acids. CDR1 and CDR2 from the germline V gene are MNHEY and SMNVEV (reference sequence). The CDR3 sequence is CASGRGEQFF. DNA for the CDR3: TGTGCCAGCGGACGCGGGGAGCAGTTCTTC.

CDR3 sequence reads: CATHKQELISYGYTF. Written as DNA, the CDR3 is TGTGCCACTCACAAACAGGAGTTAATCTCCTATGGCTACACCTTC. The V call is TRBV2, the J call TRBJ1-2, with TRBD1 as a possible D gene (5 bases). The CDR3 runs 15 residues. Per the germline V gene, CDR1 is SNHLY and CDR2 is FYNNEI. Trimming removed 10 bases at V and 4 bases at J, with 22 bases between.

This rearrangement joins TRBV7-3 to TRBJ2-3; D might be TRBD2 (5 bases). This CDR3 is built from 12 residues. The germline gives CDR1 SGHTA, CDR2 FQGTGA. Trimming shortened V by 4 bases and J by 4 bases, and 6 bases separated the two germline ends. The CDR3: CASSSDSDTQYF. CDR3 bases: TGTGCCAGCAGCTCGGACTCAGATACGCAGTATTTT.

V is TRBV28 and J is TRBJ2-4; TRBD1 is a possible D gene (6 bases). The CDR3 is 16 amino acids. Deletions cut 3 bases from V and 2 bases from J, with 14 bases between. Germline loops: CDR1 MDHEN, CDR2 SYDVKM. CDR3 amino acids: CASSFGQPGTKNIQYF. CDR3 bases: TGTGCCAGCAGTTTTGGACAGCCCGGGACCAAAAACATTCAGTACTTC.